The rows below give T cell receptor beta chains drawn from one sample of a study of T cells in Graves' hyperthyroidism and ophthalmopathy. TCRdb reanalysed the multiplex PCR reads using MiXCR and keeps one entry per CDR3 protein. The data show around 400,000 distinct CDR3 sequences, with 12% to 15% seen just once and approximately 19% held by the top ten. Sequences were obtained from blood. These receptors were collected from a woman aged 60-70 years with Graves' ophthalmopathy. The CDR3 runs from the conserved cysteine through the conserved F or W. The D gene is left open where the match is weak. Where a row states a size, it is once, few, many or the class of an expanded clone; other rows omit it.

clone_size: NA; j_call: TRBJ2-3; cdr3_length: 16; v_call: TRBV4-2; d_call: TRBD2; cdr3_nt: TGTGCCAGCAGCCCGACTAGCGGGAGGGCCGCAGATACGCAGTATTTC; cdr3_aa: CASSPTSGRAADTQYF
clone_size: many; j_call: TRBJ2-7; cdr3_length: 14; v_call: TRBV6-1; d_call: NA; cdr3_nt: TGTGCCAGCAGTGATTTAAGGGGGTCCTACGAGCAGTACTTC; cdr3_aa: CASSDLRGSYEQYF
clone_size: many; j_call: TRBJ2-6; cdr3_length: 19; v_call: TRBV7-8; d_call: NA; cdr3_nt: TGTGCCAGCAGCTTAGACGCGTTGGCACATCCCTCTGGGGCCAACGTCCTGACTTTC; cdr3_aa: CASSLDALAHPSGANVLTF
clone_size: few; j_call: TRBJ2-3; cdr3_length: 13; v_call: TRBV28; d_call: NA; cdr3_nt: TGTGCCAGCACTTCAGGGATTCTAGATACGCAGTATTTT; cdr3_aa: CASTSGILDTQYF
clone_size: many; j_call: TRBJ2-1; cdr3_length: 15; v_call: TRBV5-8; d_call: NA; cdr3_nt: TGTGCCAGCAGCTTGGGGGACGTCCGGTACAATGAGCAGTTCTTC; cdr3_aa: CASSLGDVRYNEQFF
clone_size: NA; j_call: TRBJ2-5; cdr3_length: 16; v_call: TRBV7-3; d_call: NA; cdr3_nt: TGTGCCAGCAGCTTGGGCCCGGGGGGCGGGAGTGAGACCCAGTACTTC; cdr3_aa: CASSLGPGGGSETQYF
clone_size: many; j_call: TRBJ2-2; cdr3_length: 11; v_call: TRBV24-1; d_call: NA; cdr3_nt: TGTGCCACCAGTGACGCCGGGACCATGTTTTTT; cdr3_aa: CATSDAGTMFF
clone_size: many; j_call: TRBJ1-5; cdr3_length: 16; v_call: TRBV14; d_call: NA; cdr3_nt: TGTGCCAGCAGCCAAGACAGACGGAGAAGCAATCAGCCCCAGCATTTT; cdr3_aa: CASSQDRRRSNQPQHF
clone_size: many; j_call: TRBJ2-7; cdr3_length: 13; v_call: TRBV15; d_call: NA; cdr3_nt: TGTGCCACCAGTCCCAGGGTCTCCTACGAGCAGTACTTC; cdr3_aa: CATSPRVSYEQYF
clone_size: NA; j_call: TRBJ1-4; cdr3_length: 15; v_call: TRBV6-1; d_call: NA; cdr3_nt: TGTGCCAGCAGTGAATCGGGGGGGCTTGGCGAAAAACTGTTTTTT; cdr3_aa: CASSESGGLGEKLFF
clone_size: few; j_call: TRBJ2-3; cdr3_length: 16; v_call: TRBV7-9; d_call: NA; cdr3_nt: TGTGCCAGCAACCTTAACAGTGGAGGGGTCACAGATACGCAGTATTTT; cdr3_aa: CASNLNSGGVTDTQYF
clone_size: many; j_call: TRBJ2-7; cdr3_length: 13; v_call: TRBV6-1; d_call: NA; cdr3_nt: TGTGCCAGCGCGGCAGGGTTATCCTACGAGCAGTACTTC; cdr3_aa: CASAAGLSYEQYF
clone_size: many; j_call: TRBJ2-3; cdr3_length: 17; v_call: TRBV28; d_call: NA; cdr3_nt: TGTGCCAGCAGTTTACCCCCAAACAGGGTGAGCACAGATACGCAGTATTTT; cdr3_aa: CASSLPPNRVSTDTQYF
clone_size: many; j_call: TRBJ2-1; cdr3_length: 13; v_call: TRBV18; d_call: NA; cdr3_nt: TGTGCCAGCTCACCAAGTCAGTCCAATGAGCAGTTCTTC; cdr3_aa: CASSPSQSNEQFF
clone_size: NA; j_call: TRBJ1-4; cdr3_length: 15; v_call: TRBV5-1; d_call: NA; cdr3_nt: TGCGCCAGCAGCTTGATGGGGGAGATTAATGAAAAACTGTTTTTT; cdr3_aa: CASSLMGEINEKLFF
clone_size: many; j_call: TRBJ2-5; cdr3_length: 14; v_call: TRBV6-1; d_call: NA; cdr3_nt: TGTGCCAGCAGTTCCCGTGCTCCTGGGGAGACCCAGTACTTC; cdr3_aa: CASSSRAPGETQYF
clone_size: many; j_call: TRBJ2-3; cdr3_length: 17; v_call: TRBV11-2; d_call: TRBD2; cdr3_nt: TGTGCCAGCAGCTTATTAGGTAGCGGGAGGACCACAGATACGCAGTATTTT; cdr3_aa: CASSLLGSGRTTDTQYF
clone_size: few; j_call: TRBJ2-1; cdr3_length: 15; v_call: TRBV10-2; d_call: NA; cdr3_nt: TGCGCCAGCAGTGTTGTAGGGACTCCGTACAATGAGCAGTTCTTC; cdr3_aa: CASSVVGTPYNEQFF
clone_size: many; j_call: TRBJ2-1; cdr3_length: 14; v_call: TRBV4-2; d_call: NA; cdr3_nt: TGTGCCAGCAGCCCCTACCGTTCTGAGTATGAGCAGTTCTTC; cdr3_aa: CASSPYRSEYEQFF
clone_size: many; j_call: TRBJ2-7; cdr3_length: 13; v_call: TRBV18; d_call: NA; cdr3_nt: TGTGCCAGCTCACCACAGGACTCCTACGAGCAGTACTTC; cdr3_aa: CASSPQDSYEQYF
clone_size: many; j_call: TRBJ2-1; cdr3_length: 17; v_call: TRBV10-3; d_call: NA; cdr3_nt: TGTGCCATCAGTGAGGGTCTTCAGGGTGGGTTCTACAATGAGCAGTTCTTC; cdr3_aa: CAISEGLQGGFYNEQFF
clone_size: NA; j_call: TRBJ2-5; cdr3_length: 17; v_call: TRBV9; d_call: TRBD2; cdr3_nt: TGTGCCAGCAGCGAGGGACTAGCGGGAACGTACCAAGAGACCCAGTACTTC; cdr3_aa: CASSEGLAGTYQETQYF
clone_size: many; j_call: TRBJ2-7; cdr3_length: 14; v_call: TRBV11-2; d_call: NA; cdr3_nt: TGTGCCAGCAGCTTAGTCGGTGGGACCTACGAGCAGTACTTC; cdr3_aa: CASSLVGGTYEQYF
clone_size: many; j_call: TRBJ2-1; cdr3_length: 15; v_call: TRBV11-2; d_call: TRBD2; cdr3_nt: TGTGCCAGCAGGGGTCTAGCGGGAGGGTCGCCTGAGCAGTTCTTC; cdr3_aa: CASRGLAGGSPEQFF
clone_size: many; j_call: TRBJ2-1; cdr3_length: 11; v_call: TRBV28; d_call: NA; cdr3_nt: TGTGCCAGCGAGGCTTTCAATGAGCAGTTCTTC; cdr3_aa: CASEAFNEQFF
clone_size: many; j_call: TRBJ2-5; cdr3_length: 12; v_call: TRBV28; d_call: NA; cdr3_nt: TGTGCCAGCAGTTCCAACTCCCGGACCCAGTACTTC; cdr3_aa: CASSSNSRTQYF
clone_size: once; j_call: TRBJ2-1; cdr3_length: 15; v_call: TRBV7-2; d_call: NA; cdr3_nt: TGTGCCAGCAGCTTGGTGCGGCCAGCGGGCGGTGAGCAGTTCTTC; cdr3_aa: CASSLVRPAGGEQFF
clone_size: many; j_call: TRBJ2-1; cdr3_length: 15; v_call: TRBV3-1; d_call: NA; cdr3_nt: TGTGCCACCAGGGGGGGCCAGAGCTCCTACAATGAGCAGTTCTTC; cdr3_aa: CATRGGQSSYNEQFF
clone_size: many; j_call: TRBJ1-2; cdr3_length: 15; v_call: TRBV6-1; d_call: NA; cdr3_nt: TGTGCCAGCAGTGCTAGCGGGGCAGGTGACTATGGCTACACCTTC; cdr3_aa: CASSASGAGDYGYTF
clone_size: few; j_call: TRBJ2-3; cdr3_length: 12; v_call: TRBV11-2; d_call: NA; cdr3_nt: TGTGCCAGCAGCCCCGTAGTCGGCACGCAGTATTTT; cdr3_aa: CASSPVVGTQYF
clone_size: many; j_call: TRBJ2-1; cdr3_length: 18; v_call: TRBV7-2; d_call: NA; cdr3_nt: TGTGCCAGCAGCCACTTACCGGGTGAGGAGGGGTACGACAATGAGCAGTTCTTC; cdr3_aa: CASSHLPGEEGYDNEQFF
clone_size: many; j_call: TRBJ2-1; cdr3_length: 11; v_call: TRBV11-2; d_call: NA; cdr3_nt: TGTGCCAGCAGCCCCTGGAATGAGCAGTTCTTC; cdr3_aa: CASSPWNEQFF
clone_size: many; j_call: TRBJ2-2; cdr3_length: 15; v_call: TRBV2; d_call: NA; cdr3_nt: TGTGCCAGCAGTGAAGCCAGGAGGAACACCGGGGAGCTGTTTTTT; cdr3_aa: CASSEARRNTGELFF
clone_size: few; j_call: TRBJ1-5; cdr3_length: 13; v_call: TRBV20-1; d_call: TRBD1; cdr3_nt: TGCAGTGCCTTGGACAGGGTGAATCAGCCCCAGCATTTT; cdr3_aa: CSALDRVNQPQHF
clone_size: many; j_call: TRBJ2-7; cdr3_length: 15; v_call: TRBV27; d_call: NA; cdr3_nt: TGTGCCAGCAGCTCACCCTCGGGCTTCTTTTGGGAGCAGTACTTC; cdr3_aa: CASSSPSGFFWEQYF
clone_size: many; j_call: TRBJ1-5; cdr3_length: 16; v_call: TRBV20-1; d_call: NA; cdr3_nt: TGCAGTGCTAGCCCTCAGGGCTTCCGCAGCAATCAGCCCCAGCATTTT; cdr3_aa: CSASPQGFRSNQPQHF
clone_size: many; j_call: TRBJ1-1; cdr3_length: 14; v_call: TRBV28; d_call: NA; cdr3_nt: TGTGCCAGCAGGAAGGGGGGAAAGGGCCCTGAAGCTTTCTTT; cdr3_aa: CASRKGGKGPEAFF